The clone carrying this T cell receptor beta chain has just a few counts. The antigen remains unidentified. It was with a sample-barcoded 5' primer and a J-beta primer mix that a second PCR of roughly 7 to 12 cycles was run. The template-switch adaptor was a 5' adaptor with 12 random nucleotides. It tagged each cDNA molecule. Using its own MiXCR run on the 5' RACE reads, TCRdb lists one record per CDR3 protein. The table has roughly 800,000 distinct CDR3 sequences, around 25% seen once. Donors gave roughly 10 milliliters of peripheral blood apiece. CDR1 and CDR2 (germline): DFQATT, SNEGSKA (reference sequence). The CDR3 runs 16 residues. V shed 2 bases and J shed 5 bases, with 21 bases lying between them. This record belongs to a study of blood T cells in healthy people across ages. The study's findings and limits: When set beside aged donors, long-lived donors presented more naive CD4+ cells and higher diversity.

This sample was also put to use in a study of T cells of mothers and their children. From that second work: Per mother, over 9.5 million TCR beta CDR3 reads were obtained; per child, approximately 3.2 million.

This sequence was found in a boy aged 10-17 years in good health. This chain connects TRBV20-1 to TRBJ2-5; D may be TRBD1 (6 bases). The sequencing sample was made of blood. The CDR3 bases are TGCAGTGCTAGAACTACCGGGACAATTATAGCCGAGACCCAGTACTTC. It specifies CSARTTGTIIAETQYF.